This T cell receptor beta chain is drawn from a study of tumor-infiltrating lymphocytes in glioblastoma multiforme. Study-wide findings and caveats: Detected clone frequencies may not reflect cell counts, being RNA-based. No surface-marker sorting into functional T cell subtypes was done. Just one glioblastoma patient contributed to the TCR-mutation comparison.

The CDR3 is made up of 14 amino acids. Germline lookup yields CDR1 MNHEY and CDR2 SVGAGI. Multiple V-beta primers and a C-beta primer amplified TCRB from RNA. A C-beta primer primed TCRB cDNA from about 500 ng RNA. Each CDR3 protein gets one entry after TCRdb re-called the multiplex PCR reads with MiXCR. The table shows about 32,000 distinct CDR3 sequences, with roughly three fifths occurring only once. The table lists this clonotype with a count of one. The antigen is unknown. A read error may account for a junction end that differs from germline. This chain connects TRBV6-5 to TRBJ1-5; maybe TRBD1 (6 bases). This TCR was sampled from a male donor with glioblastoma. Sample: brain tumor tissue. CDR3 in DNA: TGTGCCTGCGGAGTTTCGGACAGCAATCAGCACCAGCATTTT. It codes for CACGVSDSNQHQHF.